Following are 27 T cell receptor beta chains from one sample sequenced in a study of pediatric ulcerative colitis. The table came from immunoSEQ multiplex PCR; TCRdb's copy has only in-frame clones and leaves some out. The repertoire holds 30,000 to 40,000 clones, with roughly 81% as singletons. One to two pinch biopsies were taken from the rectum during colonoscopy. Sample: gut tissue. Receptors originate from a boy aged 10-17 years with mild ulcerative colitis.

This chain links TRBV27 with TRBJ1-6; maybe TRBD1 (5 bases). V dropped 7 bases and J dropped 6 bases, with 13 bases sitting between them. The CDR3 has 14 amino acids. Germline loops: CDR1 MNHEY, CDR2 SMNVEV (reference sequence). CDR3 sequence: CASTAWQGNSPLHF. CDR3 nucleotide sequence: TGTGCCAGCACAGCCTGGCAGGGTAATTCACCCCTCCACTTT.

Worth noting for this clone: Mismatch with germline at one junction end may stem from a read error. This chain joins TRBV2 and TRBJ2-7, with D tentatively TRBD2 (6 bases). The germline V gene has CDR1 SNHLY and CDR2 FYNNEI. The CDR3 loop spans 10 amino acids. The CDR3 nucleotides read TGTGCCAGCAGTGGTGCGGGACCGCACTTC. It specifies CASSGAGPHF.

The gene calls are TRBV29-1 and TRBJ2-5; 7 bases fit TRBD2. Germline-derived CDR1 and CDR2 are SQVTM and ANQGSEA. The CDR3 extends over 13 amino acids. V lost 6 bases and J lost 5; bases outside the gene matches: 9. CDR3 protein: CSVRLADRETQYF. Here the CDR3 DNA reads TGCAGCGTCCGCCTAGCGGATCGGGAGACCCAGTACTTC.

The J gene is TRBJ2-1, the V gene TRBV6-6; the D gene is possibly TRBD1 (5 bases). This CDR3 is built from 15 residues. CDR1 is MNHNY and CDR2 is SVGAGI in the germline V gene (reference sequence). Trimming shortened V by 7 bases and J by 2 bases, and 15 bases separated the two germline ends. The CDR3 DNA follows: TGTGCCAGCACCCCACGCCGGACACCCTACAATGAGCAGTTCTTC. Protein sequence: CASTPRRTPYNEQFF.

The sample holds a few counts of this clone. The J gene is TRBJ1-2, the V gene TRBV23-1, with D tentatively TRBD1 (5 bases). TRBV23-1 is identified as an open reading frame with a role that is uncertain. There are 17 residues in the CDR3. V was pared by 0 bases and J by 4 bases, with 18 bases between. DNA for the CDR3: TGCGCCAGCAGTCAATCGCTCATCGGGGGTTCAAGCTATGGCTACACCTTC. Translated, it gives CASSQSLIGGSSYGYTF.

The chain joins TRBV4-1 to TRBJ2-7, with D possibly matching TRBD2 (5 bases). Germline CDR1 reads MGHRA; CDR2 reads YSYEKL. The CDR3 runs to 13 residues. Trimming left V 0 bases short and J 6 bases short, with 9 bases between. The CDR3 region has the DNA TGCGCCAGCAGCCAAGATCACAGCGGCGAGCAGTACTTC. Translation: CASSQDHSGEQYF.

This chain's CDR3 is CASSLIGGGPYTGELFF. CDR3 DNA: TGTGCCAGCAGCTTGATTGGCGGGGGCCCTTACACCGGGGAGCTGTTTTTT. The J gene is TRBJ2-2, the V gene TRBV7-2; tentative D call: TRBD2 (7 bases). V lost 3 bases, J lost 3 bases, and 17 bases lay in between. CDR1 SGHTA and CDR2 FQGNSA come from the germline V gene. The CDR3 is made up of 17 amino acids.

The chain joins TRBV5-1 to TRBJ2-2, with D tentatively TRBD1 (5 bases). Germline assignment: CDR1 SGHRS and CDR2 YFSETQ. This CDR3 spans 14 amino acids. Deletions cut 2 bases from V and 1 base from J, with 6 bases between. CDR3 coding DNA: TGCGCCAGCAGCTTTGGACAGAACACCGGGGAGCTGTTTTTT. As protein: CASSFGQNTGELFF.

The gene calls are TRBV7-9 and TRBJ2-7; D is perhaps TRBD1 (6 bases). Trimming stripped 4 bases from V and 6 bases from J, with 22 bases between. There are 16 residues in the CDR3. Germline V gene sequence: CDR1 SEHNR, CDR2 FQNEAQ (reference sequence). The CDR3 spells CASSSLGTRLIREQYF. CDR3 in DNA: TGTGCCAGCAGCTCCCTCGGGACACGGCTTATACGCGAGCAGTACTTC.

The rearrangement joins TRBV9 to TRBJ1-1, with D uncertain. This CDR3 is built from 14 residues. Trimming removed 0 bases from V and 1 base from J, with 7 bases in between. Germline values: CDR1 SGDLS, CDR2 YYNGEE. The CDR3 nucleotides are TGTGCCAGCAGCGTAGGGGTGAGGAACACTGAAGCTTTCTTT. Protein: CASSVGVRNTEAFF.

This sequence joins TRBV7-9 and TRBJ1-2; 12 nucleotides match TRBD1. Germline V CDR1 and CDR2: SEHNR, FQNEAQ (reference sequence). The trim removed 0 bases at V and 7 bases at J, leaving 9 bases unmatched. The CDR3 has 17 residues. The CDR3 region is CASSLALRGQGAGGYTF. The CDR3 region has the DNA TGTGCCAGCAGCTTAGCGCTGCGGGGACAGGGGGCTGGTGGCTACACCTTC. Complete variable domain (other parts from reference TRBV7-9 and TRBJ1-2): DTGVSQNPRHKITKRGQNVTFRCDPISEHNRLYWYRQTLGQGPEFLTYFQNEAQLEKSRLLSDRFSAERPKGSFSTLEIQRTEQGDSAMYLCASSLALRGQGAGGYTFGSGTRLTVV.

V and J are TRBV30 and TRBJ2-3, with D possibly called TRBD1 or TRBD2 (5 bases each). This CDR3 comprises 14 residues. Germline lookup yields CDR1 GTSNPN and CDR2 SVGIG (reference sequence). V lost 4 bases to trimming and J lost 2 bases, with 13 bases between them. CDR3 sequence: CAWNRDPSTDTQYF. For the CDR3, the DNA is TGTGCCTGGAACCGGGACCCTTCCACAGATACGCAGTATTTT.

The gene calls are TRBV30 and TRBJ2-4, with 12 bases identical to TRBD2. The V segment lost 0 bases and the J segment 10 bases; nucleotides outside the gene matches: 13. The CDR3 consists of 17 residues. CDR1 GTSNPN and CDR2 SVGIG come from the germline V gene (reference sequence). This CDR3 reads CAWSVLRTSGAPVIQYF. The CDR3 DNA is TGTGCCTGGAGTGTACTCCGGACTAGCGGGGCCCCGGTGATTCAGTACTTC.

CDR3 sequence reads: CASKQLGQGAQPQHF. DNA of the CDR3: TGTGCCAGCAAGCAGCTAGGACAGGGGGCTCAGCCCCAGCATTTT. This rearrangement joins TRBV6-1 to TRBJ1-5; 11 positions match TRBD1. The germline V gene has CDR1 MNHNS and CDR2 SASEGT. V lost 7 bases and J lost 6; bases outside the gene matches: 8. CDR3 length equals 15 residues.

This clone has a handful of counts. DNA of the CDR3: TGTGCCAGCAGCATACAACTAGCGGGGATTCCCTACGAGCAGTACTTC. Translating it yields CASSIQLAGIPYEQYF. This chain joins TRBV7-8 and TRBJ2-7; TRBD2 agrees at 10 bases. The germline V gene has CDR1 SGHVS and CDR2 FQNEAQ. Trimming took 5 bases from V and 2 from J; bases not matched to a gene: 9. The CDR3 contains 16 residues.

V gene TRBV5-1 combines with J gene TRBJ2-7, with TRBD1 matching over 9 bases. This CDR3 spans 16 amino acids. Germline V CDR1 and CDR2: SGHRS, YFSETQ. Trimming cost V 1 base and J 6 bases; bases outside gene matches: 11. The CDR3 DNA sequence: TGCGCCAGCAGCTTGATCCCAGGACAGGGGATAAGCGAGCAGTACTTC. It specifies CASSLIPGQGISEQYF.

The chain recombines TRBV7-9 with TRBJ1-1; D may be TRBD1 (5 bases). This CDR3 has 13 amino acids. The V end lost 5 bases, the J end lost 11 bases, and 18 bases lay between the germline ends. The V gene's germline CDR1 is SEHNR and CDR2 FQNEAQ (reference sequence). CDR3 loop: CASSPLGGSEAFF. In DNA form, the CDR3 reads TGTGCCAGCAGCCCACTGGGGGGGAGCGAGGCTTTCTTT.

The chain combines TRBV19 with TRBJ1-2; unclear D gene. The CDR3 totals 16 residues. V lost 3 bases to trimming and J lost 0 bases, with 14 bases between them. Germline-derived CDR1 and CDR2 are LNHDA and SQIVND (reference sequence). The CDR3 sequence: CASSIPAALANYGYTF. The CDR3 coding sequence is TGTGCCAGTAGTATCCCGGCGGCTCTAGCTAACTATGGCTACACCTTC.

The chain is built from TRBV5-5 and TRBJ1-2, with 8 bases matching TRBD1. The CDR3 is 15 amino acids. Trimming took 0 bases from V and 8 from J; bases not matched to a gene: 9. Germline CDR1 is SGHKS and CDR2 is YYEKEE (reference sequence). CDR3 loop: CASSLAGQGALGYTF. Here the CDR3 DNA reads TGTGCCAGCAGCTTGGCCGGGCAGGGGGCCCTAGGCTACACCTTC. Filled out from reference TRBV5-5 and TRBJ1-2, the complete variable domain reads DAGVTQSPTHLIKTRGQQVTLRCSPISGHKSVSWYQQVLGQGPQFIFQYYEKEERGRGNFPDRFSARQFPNYSSELNVNALLLGDSALYLCASSLAGQGALGYTFGSGTRLTVV.

The chain employs TRBV9 and TRBJ1-2, with TRBD1 matching over 7 bases. This CDR3 contains 13 residues. CDR1 and CDR2 from the germline V gene are SGDLS and YYNGEE. V was pared by 0 bases and J by 6 bases, with 2 bases of the junction left unmatched. In DNA form, the CDR3 reads TGTGCCAGCAGCGTAGTGACAGGGAATGGCTACACCTTC. Translated: CASSVVTGNGYTF.

The chain employs TRBV5-1 and TRBJ2-3; 7 bases are shared with TRBD1. This CDR3 has 16 residues. Germline CDR1 and CDR2: SGHRS and YFSETQ. The V segment lost 0 bases and the J segment 4 bases; nucleotides outside the gene matches: 8. The CDR3 bases are TGCGCCAGCAGCTTGGGACAGGGCCTTTGGGCAGATACGCAGTATTTT. Its translation is CASSLGQGLWADTQYF. Full variable domain (remainder filled in from reference TRBV5-1 and TRBJ2-3): KAGVTQTPRYLIKTRGQQVTLSCSPISGHRSVSWYQQTPGQGLQFLFEYFSETQRNKGNFPGRFSGRQFSNSRSEMNVSTLELGDSALYLCASSLGQGLWADTQYFGPGTRLTVL.

This clone has more than one count but fewer than ten. The chain has TRBV9 and TRBJ1-2, with a weak D call TRBD1 (6 bases). V dropped 0 bases and J dropped 8 bases, with 14 bases sitting between them. Germline V lookup: CDR1 SGDLS, CDR2 YYNGEE. CDR3 length equals 14 residues. The CDR3 DNA reads TGTGCCAGCAGCGTAGTCGGGGGGCGCGGAGGCTACACCTTC. Its translation is CASSVVGGRGGYTF.

The chain is built from TRBV15 and TRBJ2-7; D unresolved. The V gene's germline CDR1 is LNHNV and CDR2 YYDKDF (reference sequence). The CDR3 spans 16 residues. The V and J ends lost 1 base and 2 bases respectively, with 15 bases between them. Written as DNA, the CDR3 is TGTGCCACCAGCAGAGTAGGGCCAGGCAGAACCTACGAGCAGTACTTC. This sequence encodes CATSRVGPGRTYEQYF.

There are a few counts of this clone. The V call is TRBV11-2, the J call TRBJ2-2; possible D gene TRBD1, 5 bases. The V end was cut by 3 bases, the J end by 6 bases, with 8 bases between. CDR1 is SGHAT, CDR2 FQNNGV, per germline. The CDR3 covers 13 residues. Here the CDR3 reads CASSFQGSGELFF. The CDR3 DNA sequence: TGTGCCAGCAGCTTCCAGGGATCCGGGGAGCTGTTTTTT.

In this sample, this clone turned up a few times. CDR3 in DNA: TGCGCCAGCATTGGGGCCCCCTATGGCTACACCTTC. Protein: CASIGAPYGYTF. The V and J genes are TRBV10-2 and TRBJ1-2, with D perhaps TRBD1 (5 bases). The V gene lost 7 bases and the J gene lost 4 bases, with 10 bases spanning the gap. Germline CDR1 reads WSHSY; CDR2 reads SAAADI. This CDR3 contains 12 residues.

The rearrangement uses TRBV7-9 and TRBJ2-7; possibly TRBD1 or TRBD2 for D (5 bases each). CDR3 length: 15 amino acids. V gave up 3 bases and J gave up 0 bases, with 12 bases separating them. CDR1 is SEHNR and CDR2 is FQNEAQ in the germline V gene (reference sequence). CDR3 bases: TGTGCCAGCAGCTTCTGGGGGAAGAGCTCCTACGAGCAGTACTTC. This gives the protein CASSFWGKSSYEQYF.

The chain links TRBV15 to TRBJ1-2; 7 bases agree with TRBD1. V lost 6 bases to trimming and J lost 1 base; unmatched junction nucleotides: 2. This CDR3 has 13 residues. Germline CDR1 LNHNV, CDR2 YYDKDF (reference sequence). CDR3 region: CATRGTDNYGYTF. The CDR3 nucleotides read TGTGCCACCAGGGGGACAGATAACTATGGCTACACCTTC.